Given below is one T cell receptor beta chain in context. V was pared by 5 bases and J by 5 bases, with 9 bases between. Germline CDR1 reads SGHTA; CDR2 reads FQGNSA. The CDR3 loop spans 12 amino acids. This record belongs to a study of glioma-infiltrating T cells after dendritic cell vaccination. Time point noted: after dendritic cell vaccination, including at tumor progression/relapse. Patients had residual fresh-frozen tumor tissue and more than two years of survival data. TCRB CDR3 was amplified from 2 ug genomic DNA or less. TCRdb keeps only in-frame clones here, not all; method: immunoSEQ multiplex PCR. The sample carries 55,000 to 75,000 clones, about 80% recorded once.

This receptor was obtained from a human donor with glioblastoma. This sequence joins TRBV7-2 and TRBJ2-5; no definite D call. This specimen consisted of blood, obtained after dendritic cell vaccination. CDR3 sequence: CASSLYVETQYF. CDR3 sequence (DNA): TGTGCCAGCAGCCTCTACGTGGAGACCCAGTACTTC.